These 9 T cell receptor beta chains were sequenced from one sample in a study of T cell changes during pregnancy in multiple sclerosis. Data came from immunoSEQ multiplex PCR; TCRdb stores just in-frame clones and leaves some out. This sample has tens of thousands of clones, with roughly 93% found just once. The source was CD8+ T cells from peripheral blood mononuclear cells, collected in the third trimester of pregnancy. The source is a female donor with multiple sclerosis, enrolled in a pregnancy study.

The rearrangement uses TRBV25-1 and TRBJ2-2; tentatively, D is TRBD2 (6 bases). V lost 3 bases and J lost 3, with 11 bases in between. Germline V gene lookup returns CDR1 MGHDK and CDR2 SYGVNS. The CDR3 has 15 residues. The CDR3 spells CASSDGGIDTGELFF. The CDR3 DNA sequence: TGTGCCAGCAGTGACGGGGGAATAGACACCGGGGAGCTGTTTTTT. Using reference TRBV25-1 and TRBJ2-2 for the parts outside the CDR3, the full variable domain is EADIYQTPRYLVIGTGKKITLECSQTMGHDKMYWYQQDPGMELHLIHYSYGVNSTEKGDLSSESTVSRIRTEHFPLTLESARPSHTSQYLCASSDGGIDTGELFFGEGSRLTVL.

This CDR3 reads CASNGQGLVGYTF. The CDR3 DNA reads TGTGCCAGCAACGGACAGGGCTTGGTGGGCTACACCTTC. V usage is TRBV9 and J usage is TRBJ1-2; TRBD1 matches 8 bases. V shed 6 bases and J 8 bases; nucleotides not matched to a gene: 9. The CDR3 has 13 residues. CDR1 is SGDLS and CDR2 is YYNGEE in the germline V gene. Looking up the rest from reference TRBV9 and TRBJ1-2 gives the full variable domain: DSGVTQTPKHLITATGQRVTLRCSPRSGDLSVYWYQQSLDQGLQFLIQYYNGEERAKGNILERFSAQQFPDLHSELNLSSLELGDSALYFCASNGQGLVGYTFGSGTRLTVV.

V gene TRBV18 combines with J gene TRBJ2-7; D is perhaps TRBD2 (6 bases). Trimming stripped 4 bases from V and 5 bases from J, with 21 bases between. Germline V gene data show CDR1 as KGHSH and CDR2 as LQKENI. This CDR3 is 16 amino acids long. CDR3: CASSQSGDKGVDEQYF. CDR3 nucleotides: TGTGCCAGCTCACAGTCGGGAGACAAAGGGGTCGACGAGCAGTACTTC.

This chain joins TRBV14 and TRBJ2-1; D unclear. There are 14 residues in the CDR3. Per germline, CDR1 SGHDN and CDR2 FVKESK. V was pared by 0 bases and J by 10 bases, with 13 bases between. CDR3: CASSQDLVPEEQFF. The CDR3 bases are TGTGCCAGCAGCCAAGATCTAGTACCAGAGGAGCAGTTCTTC.

The rearrangement joins TRBV9 to TRBJ1-6, with TRBD1 identical over 8 bases. The V segment lost 4 bases and the J segment 8 bases; nucleotides outside the gene matches: 14. The CDR3 covers 17 residues. In germline, CDR1 is SGDLS, CDR2 YYNGEE. The CDR3 protein is CASSHPRTGMGDSPLHF. CDR3 sequence (DNA): TGTGCCAGCAGCCACCCACGGACAGGGATGGGGGATTCACCCCTCCACTTT.

CDR3 residues: CASSEGGTSRDEQFF. The CDR3 DNA is TGTGCCAGCAGCGAAGGAGGGACCTCGAGGGATGAGCAGTTCTTC. The chain couples TRBV11-3 to TRBJ2-1, with D perhaps matching TRBD2 (6 bases). Per the germline V gene, CDR1 is SGHNT and CDR2 is YENEEA. The CDR3 is made up of 15 amino acids. Trimming left V 5 bases short and J 8 bases short, with 19 bases between.

The chain joins TRBV7-9 to TRBJ2-2, with TRBD1 identical over 9 bases. The J segment lost 7 bases and the V segment lost 1 base, leaving 7 bases of the junction unmatched. This CDR3 is 16 amino acids long. CDR1 SEHNR and CDR2 FQNEAQ come from the germline V gene (reference sequence). The CDR3 loop reads CASSLGSDRGGGELFF. The DNA of the CDR3 is TGTGCCAGCAGCTTAGGTTCGGACAGGGGCGGCGGGGAGCTGTTTTTT.

The chain employs TRBV5-5 and TRBJ1-4; D may be TRBD1 (6 bases). CDR1 and CDR2 (germline): SGHKS, YYEKEE (reference sequence). V lost 1 base and J lost 3, with 13 bases in between. CDR3 length: 16 amino acids. The CDR3 sequence: CASSLSKWTANEKLFF. The CDR3 DNA reads TGTGCCAGCAGCTTGAGCAAGTGGACAGCTAATGAAAAACTGTTTTTT. Using reference TRBV5-5 and TRBJ1-4 for the parts outside the CDR3, the full variable domain is DAGVTQSPTHLIKTRGQQVTLRCSPISGHKSVSWYQQVLGQGPQFIFQYYEKEERGRGNFPDRFSARQFPNYSSELNVNALLLGDSALYLCASSLSKWTANEKLFFGSGTQLSVL.

The rearrangement joins TRBV27 to TRBJ2-3, with D possibly TRBD2 on 6 matching bases. Germline V CDR1 and CDR2: MNHEY, SMNVEV (reference sequence). CDR3 length: 13 amino acids. The V gene lost 6 bases and the J gene lost 8 bases, with 15 bases spanning the gap. CDR3 bases: TGTGCCAGCAGCCCTACGGGGGTGGGTACGCAGTATTTT. Protein: CASSPTGVGTQYF.